The 13 T cell receptor beta chains reported below all come from one sample, sequenced in a study of cytomegalovirus exposure and HLA in healthy donors. PCR was performed using 60 Vbeta and 13 Jbeta primers. TCRdb keeps only in-frame clones here, not all; method: immunoSEQ multiplex PCR. The table has 65,000 to 90,000 clones, 60% to 85% seen once; the top ten hold around 11%. Specimen: PBMCs. The source of these receptors is a man between 65 and 85 years old in good health and CMV-seronegative.

The rearrangement links TRBV28 to TRBJ2-3, with TRBD1 as a possible D gene (6 bases). Germline V gene data show CDR1 as MDHEN and CDR2 as SYDVKM. Trimming pared 9 bases from V and 1 base from J, leaving 14 bases between. CDR3 size: 14 residues. CDR3 coding DNA: TGTGCCAGTACAGGGTTTTACGGCACAGATACGCAGTATTTT. Its translation is CASTGFYGTDTQYF.

The rearrangement joins TRBV19 to TRBJ2-2; a possible D gene is TRBD1 (6 bases). CDR3 length equals 14 residues. V was pared by 4 bases and J by 2 bases, with 8 bases between. CDR1 and CDR2 (germline): LNHDA, SQIVND (reference sequence). The CDR3 is CASSKGDNTGELFF. The CDR3 nucleotides read TGTGCCAGTAGTAAGGGGGATAACACCGGGGAGCTGTTTTTT.

The CDR3: CASNPGTGVDEQYF. The CDR3 DNA is TGTGCCAGCAACCCCGGGACAGGGGTCGACGAGCAGTACTTC. The rearrangement joins TRBV5-8 to TRBJ2-7; 10 bases match TRBD1. CDR1 SGHTS and CDR2 YDEGEE come from the germline V gene. V lost 6 bases and J lost 5; bases outside the gene matches: 8. The CDR3 runs to 14 residues.

This chain connects TRBV10-3 to TRBJ2-3; 8 nucleotides align to TRBD2. With 4 bases clipped from V and 6 bases from J, the junction kept 6 bases outside the gene matches. The CDR3 runs 14 residues. Germline CDR1 and CDR2: ENHRY and SYGVKD. CDR3 sequence (DNA): TGTGCCATCAGTGTCGGGGGGGCCAGGGATACGCAGTATTTT. This codes for CAISVGGARDTQYF.

V usage is TRBV5-8 and J usage is TRBJ1-3; D unclear. The CDR3 totals 13 residues. Germline assignment: CDR1 SGHTS and CDR2 YDEGEE. The V end lost 1 base, the J end lost 4 bases, and 6 bases lay between the germline ends. The CDR3 nucleotides are TGTGCCAGCAGCTTGCTGACAGGAAACACCATATATTTT. Residues: CASSLLTGNTIYF. Complete variable domain (other parts from reference TRBV5-8 and TRBJ1-3): EAGVTQSPTHLIKTRGQQATLRCSPISGHTSVYWYQQALGLGLQFLLWYDEGEERNRGNFPPRFSGRQFPNYSSELNVNALELEDSALYLCASSLLTGNTIYFGEGSWLTVV.

V usage is TRBV7-2 and J usage is TRBJ2-7; 11 nucleotides align to TRBD2. The CDR3 spans 16 residues. Per germline, CDR1 SGHTA and CDR2 FQGNSA. V lost 6 bases to trimming and J lost 4 bases; unmatched junction nucleotides: 11. The CDR3 region has the DNA TGTGCCAGCAGGGCCGTGCCTAGCGGGAGGATTTACGAGCAGTACTTC. This translates into CASRAVPSGRIYEQYF.

The CDR3 DNA reads TGTGCCAGCAGTACTACAGGGGGAAATTCACCCCTCCACTTT. Translating gives CASSTTGGNSPLHF. This chain links TRBV28 with TRBJ1-6, with TRBD1 matching over 8 bases. Germline assignment: CDR1 MDHEN and CDR2 SYDVKM. Trimming at V came to 5 bases and at J to 7 bases, leaving 4 bases not matched to a gene. The CDR3 contains 14 residues. The full variable domain, its missing parts supplied by reference TRBV28 and TRBJ1-6, is DVKVTQSSRYLVKRTGEKVFLECVQDMDHENMFWYRQDPGLGLRLIYFSYDVKMKEKGDIPEGYSVSREKKERFSLILESASTNQTSMYLCASSTTGGNSPLHFGNGTRLTVT.

The CDR3, as DNA: TGCGCCAGCAGCCGGACTAGCGGCGGAACCTACGAGCAGTACTTC. Protein sequence: CASSRTSGGTYEQYF. V is TRBV4-3 and J is TRBJ2-7; 10 bases agree with TRBD2. Germline CDR1 and CDR2: LGHNA and YSLEER. V lost 4 bases and J lost 2; bases outside the gene matches: 5. This CDR3 is built from 15 residues.

This clone was seen more than once but under ten times. The chain employs TRBV6-6 and TRBJ2-7; 8 nucleotides match TRBD2. The CDR3 has 12 residues. Unmatched junction bases numbered 3, after V lost 6 bases and J lost 5 bases. Germline V gene data show CDR1 as MNHNY and CDR2 as SVGAGI (reference sequence). The CDR3 here is CASRTGGDEQYF. CDR3 DNA sequence: TGTGCCAGCAGGACGGGGGGGGACGAGCAGTACTTC.

The genes are TRBV10-3 and TRBJ2-7; D call uncertain. CDR3 length equals 14 residues. From germline, CDR1 is ENHRY and CDR2 SYGVKD. V lost 2 bases, J lost 2 bases, and 10 bases lay in between. As DNA, the CDR3 is TGTGCCATCAGTGAGGGTGGCCAACCCTACGAGCAGTACTTC. Its translation: CAISEGGQPYEQYF.

The chain joins TRBV27 to TRBJ2-7; maybe TRBD1 (6 bases). Per the germline V gene, CDR1 is MNHEY and CDR2 is SMNVEV (reference sequence). This CDR3 contains 12 residues. V shed 5 bases and J shed 6 bases, with 11 bases lying between them. CDR3 loop: CASSASGAEQYF. The CDR3 DNA follows: TGTGCCAGCAGTGCGTCAGGGGCCGAGCAGTACTTC.

Note on this clone: This specimen includes other DNA sequences encoding the same CDR3. V gene TRBV7-9 combines with J gene TRBJ1-4, with D unresolved. CDR1 SEHNR and CDR2 FQNEAQ come from the germline V gene (reference sequence). V was cut by 5 bases and J by 3 bases, with 7 bases left in between. The CDR3 spans 13 residues. The CDR3 loop reads CASSREANEKLFF. CDR3 sequence (DNA): TGTGCCAGCAGCCGGGAGGCTAATGAAAAACTGTTTTTT.

In its sample, this clone was seen a few times. The rearrangement links TRBV6-5 to TRBJ2-5, with no clear D. This CDR3 contains 16 residues. Germline assignment: CDR1 MNHEY and CDR2 SVGAGI. Trimming took off 0 bases at V and 1 base at J, with 12 bases between the two ends. The CDR3 region is CASSYSESTGQETQYF. CDR3 sequence (DNA): TGTGCCAGCAGTTACTCTGAGAGCACGGGCCAAGAGACCCAGTACTTC.